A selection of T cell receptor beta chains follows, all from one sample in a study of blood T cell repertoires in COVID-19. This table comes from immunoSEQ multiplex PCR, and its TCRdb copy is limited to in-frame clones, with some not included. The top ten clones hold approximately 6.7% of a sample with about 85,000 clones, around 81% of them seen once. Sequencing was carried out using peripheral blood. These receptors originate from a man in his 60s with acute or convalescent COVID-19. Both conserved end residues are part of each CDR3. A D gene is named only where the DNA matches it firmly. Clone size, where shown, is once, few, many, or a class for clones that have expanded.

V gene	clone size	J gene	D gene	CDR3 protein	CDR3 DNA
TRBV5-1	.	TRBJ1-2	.	CASSWGRAYTF	TGCGCCAGCAGCTGGGGCAGGGCCTACACCTTC
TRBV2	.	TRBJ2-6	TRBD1	CASLTGTGAGANVLTF	TGTGCCAGCCTGACCGGGACAGGGGCCGGGGCCAACGTCCTGACTTTC
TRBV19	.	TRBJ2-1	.	CASSIDRGTYNEQFF	TGTGCCAGTAGTATAGACCGGGGGACCTACAATGAGCAGTTCTTC
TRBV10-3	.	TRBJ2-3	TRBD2	CAISESLRAGEADTQYF	TGTGCCATCAGTGAGTCTTTACGGGCGGGGGAGGCAGATACGCAGTATTTT
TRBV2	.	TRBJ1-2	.	CASRGGTENYGYTF	TGTGCCAGCAGGGGCGGGACGGAGAACTATGGCTACACCTTC
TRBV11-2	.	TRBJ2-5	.	CASSLPFRRRGISETQYF	TGTGCCAGCAGCTTACCTTTTCGTAGGAGAGGGATCTCGGAGACCCAGTACTTC
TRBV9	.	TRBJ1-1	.	CASSVEGLGTEAFF	TGTGCCAGCAGCGTAGAGGGGTTGGGGACTGAAGCTTTCTTT
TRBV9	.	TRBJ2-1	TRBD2	CASSLSGGQGNEQFF	TGTGCCAGCAGCCTTAGCGGGGGGCAAGGCAATGAGCAGTTCTTC
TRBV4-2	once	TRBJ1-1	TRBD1	CASSQAWDSFYEAFF	TGTGCCAGCAGCCAGGCCTGGGACAGCTTTTATGAAGCTTTCTTT
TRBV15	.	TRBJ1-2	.	CATSTSHSSRGYTF	TGTGCCACCAGCACATCACACAGTTCCCGTGGCTACACCTTC
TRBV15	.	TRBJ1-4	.	CATSPGSLPVANEKLFF	TGTGCCACCAGCCCCGGGTCCCTCCCTGTGGCTAATGAAAAACTGTTTTTT
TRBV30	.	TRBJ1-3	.	CAWSRQVYSGNTIYF	TGTGCCTGGAGTCGACAGGTCTACTCTGGAAACACCATATATTTT
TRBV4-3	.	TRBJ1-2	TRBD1	CASSQDAPRQGLFNYGYTF	TGCGCCAGCAGCCAAGATGCGCCCCGACAGGGACTCTTTAACTATGGCTACACCTTC
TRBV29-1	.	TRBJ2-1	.	CSVPATGGDEQFF	TGCAGCGTTCCCGCGACAGGCGGCGATGAGCAGTTCTTC
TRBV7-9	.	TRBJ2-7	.	CASSLPQGRSNEQYF	TGTGCCAGCAGCTTACCACAGGGCCGTAGTAACGAGCAGTACTTC
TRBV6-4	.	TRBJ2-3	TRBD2	CASSDGAGGTDTQYF	TGTGCCAGCAGTGACGGCGCGGGGGGCACAGATACGCAGTATTTT
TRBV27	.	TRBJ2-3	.	CASRQSHNTDTQYF	TGTGCCAGCAGGCAGTCACACAACACAGATACGCAGTATTTT
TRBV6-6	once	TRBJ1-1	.	CASSYEGNTEAFF	TGTGCCAGCAGTTATGAGGGGAACACTGAAGCTTTCTTT
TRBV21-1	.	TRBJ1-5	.	CASSKPPPGESNQPQHF	TGTGCCAGCAGCAAACCACCCCCGGGGGAGAGCAATCAGCCCCAGCATTTT
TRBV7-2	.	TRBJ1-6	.	CASSPQGTTRNNSPLHF	TGTGCCAGCAGCCCCCAAGGGACAACCAGGAATAATTCACCCCTCCACTTT
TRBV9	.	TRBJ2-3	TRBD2	CASRSFSGEADTQYF	TGTGCCAGCAGATCCTTTAGCGGGGAGGCAGATACGCAGTATTTT
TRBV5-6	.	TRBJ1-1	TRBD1	CASSFRGMGTEAFF	TGTGCCAGCAGCTTCAGGGGGATGGGAACTGAAGCTTTCTTT
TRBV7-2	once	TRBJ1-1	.	CASSLEGQGLGTEAFF	TGTGCCAGCAGCTTAGAGGGTCAGGGGTTGGGGACTGAAGCTTTCTTT
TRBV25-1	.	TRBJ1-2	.	CASSGREDYGYTF	TGTGCCAGCAGTGGCAGGGAGGATTATGGCTACACCTTC
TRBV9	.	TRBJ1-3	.	CASSVQGPPGTIYF	TGTGCCAGCAGCGTCCAGGGGCCCCCTGGCACCATATATTTT
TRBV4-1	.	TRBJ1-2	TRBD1	CASSRRQGGYGYTF	TGCGCCAGCAGCCGCAGACAGGGAGGCTATGGCTACACCTTC
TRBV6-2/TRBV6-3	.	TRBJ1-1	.	CASSSTGNTEAFF	TGTGCCAGCAGTTCGACAGGGAACACTGAAGCTTTCTTT
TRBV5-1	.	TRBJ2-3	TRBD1	CASSGGQGDVDTQYF	TGCGCCAGCAGCGGGGGACAGGGCGACGTAGATACGCAGTATTTT
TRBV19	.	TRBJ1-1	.	CASSIAGITEAFF	TGTGCCAGTAGTATAGCAGGGATCACTGAAGCTTTCTTT
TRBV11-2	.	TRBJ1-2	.	CASSLEAGTYGYTF	TGTGCCAGCAGCTTAGAGGCGGGGACTTATGGCTACACCTTC
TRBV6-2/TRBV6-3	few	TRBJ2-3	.	CASSNRDLASTDTQYF	TGTGCCAGTAGTAACCGGGACTTAGCTAGCACAGATACGCAGTATTTT